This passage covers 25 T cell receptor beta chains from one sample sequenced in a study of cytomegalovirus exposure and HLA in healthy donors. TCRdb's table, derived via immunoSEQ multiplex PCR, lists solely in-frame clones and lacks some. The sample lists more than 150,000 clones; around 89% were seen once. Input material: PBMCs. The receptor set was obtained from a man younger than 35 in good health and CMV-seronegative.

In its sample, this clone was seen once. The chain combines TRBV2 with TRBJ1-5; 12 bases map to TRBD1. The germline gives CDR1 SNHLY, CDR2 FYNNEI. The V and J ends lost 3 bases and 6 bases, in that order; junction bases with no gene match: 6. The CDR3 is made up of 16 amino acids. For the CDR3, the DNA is TGTGCCAGCAGTGATCCGGGACAGGGGGCGTTTCAGCCCCAGCATTTT. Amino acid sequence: CASSDPGQGAFQPQHF.

In DNA, the CDR3 is TGTGCCAGCACGCACACGGCGGGGGAGACCCAGTACTTC. Translated, it gives CASTHTAGETQYF. The V gene is TRBV19, the J gene TRBJ2-5, with a weak D call TRBD2 (6 bases). From germline, CDR1 is LNHDA and CDR2 SQIVND (reference sequence). Deletions cut 9 bases from V and 5 bases from J, with 16 bases between. The CDR3 covers 13 residues.

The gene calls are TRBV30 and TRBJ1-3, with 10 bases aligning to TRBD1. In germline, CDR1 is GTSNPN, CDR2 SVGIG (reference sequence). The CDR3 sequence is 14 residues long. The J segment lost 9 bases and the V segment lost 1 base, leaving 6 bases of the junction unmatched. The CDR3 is CAWSEGQGEGTIYF. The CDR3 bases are TGTGCCTGGAGTGAAGGACAGGGGGAAGGCACCATATATTTT.

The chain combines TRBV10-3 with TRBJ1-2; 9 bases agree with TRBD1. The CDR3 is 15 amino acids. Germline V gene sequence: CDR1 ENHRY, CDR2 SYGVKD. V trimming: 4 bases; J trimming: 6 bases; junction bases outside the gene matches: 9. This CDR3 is CAISADLQGADGYTF. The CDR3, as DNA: TGTGCCATCAGTGCAGACCTACAGGGGGCGGATGGCTACACCTTC.

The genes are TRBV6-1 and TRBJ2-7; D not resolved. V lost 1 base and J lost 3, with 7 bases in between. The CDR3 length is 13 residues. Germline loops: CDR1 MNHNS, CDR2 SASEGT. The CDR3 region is CASSEVTHYEQYF. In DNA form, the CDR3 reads TGTGCCAGCAGTGAAGTGACTCACTACGAGCAGTACTTC.

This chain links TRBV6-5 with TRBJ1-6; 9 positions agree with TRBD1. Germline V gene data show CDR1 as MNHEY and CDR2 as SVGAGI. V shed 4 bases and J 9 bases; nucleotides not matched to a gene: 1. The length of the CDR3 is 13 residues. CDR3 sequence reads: CASSSTGGSPLHF. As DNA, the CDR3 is TGTGCCAGCAGTTCGACAGGGGGTTCACCCCTCCACTTT.

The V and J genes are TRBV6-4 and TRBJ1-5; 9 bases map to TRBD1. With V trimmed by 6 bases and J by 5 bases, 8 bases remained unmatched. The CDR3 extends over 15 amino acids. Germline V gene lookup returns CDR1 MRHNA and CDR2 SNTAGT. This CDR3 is CASRGTGQGYQPQHF. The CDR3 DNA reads TGTGCCAGCAGAGGAACTGGACAGGGGTATCAGCCCCAGCATTTT.

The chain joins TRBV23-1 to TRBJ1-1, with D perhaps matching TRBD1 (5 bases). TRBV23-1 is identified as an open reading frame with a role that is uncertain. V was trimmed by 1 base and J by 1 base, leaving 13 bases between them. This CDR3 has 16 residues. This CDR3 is CASSQYCCRENTEAFF. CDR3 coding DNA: TGCGCCAGCAGTCAATACTGTTGCAGGGAGAACACTGAAGCTTTCTTT.

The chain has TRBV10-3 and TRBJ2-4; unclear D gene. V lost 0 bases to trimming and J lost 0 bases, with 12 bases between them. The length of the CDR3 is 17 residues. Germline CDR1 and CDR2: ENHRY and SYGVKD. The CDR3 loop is CAISESRRLEAKNIQYF. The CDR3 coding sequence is TGTGCCATCAGTGAGTCTAGGCGGCTGGAAGCCAAAAACATTCAGTACTTC.

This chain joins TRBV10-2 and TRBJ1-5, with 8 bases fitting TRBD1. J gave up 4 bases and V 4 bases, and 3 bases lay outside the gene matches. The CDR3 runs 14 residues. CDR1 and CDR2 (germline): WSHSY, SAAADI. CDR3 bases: TGCGCCAGCAGTGGAGGACAGGGAAATCAGCCCCAGCATTTT. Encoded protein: CASSGGQGNQPQHF.

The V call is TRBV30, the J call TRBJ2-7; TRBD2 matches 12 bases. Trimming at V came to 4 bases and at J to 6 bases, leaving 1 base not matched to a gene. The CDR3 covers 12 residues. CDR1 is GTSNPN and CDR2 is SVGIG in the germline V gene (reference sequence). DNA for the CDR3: TGTGCCTGGACTAGCGGGGGGGGCGAGCAGTACGTC. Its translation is CAWTSGGGEQYV.

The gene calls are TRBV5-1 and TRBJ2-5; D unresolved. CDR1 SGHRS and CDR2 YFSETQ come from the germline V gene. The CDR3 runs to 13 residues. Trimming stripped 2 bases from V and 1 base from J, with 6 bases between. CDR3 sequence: CASSFLSQETQYF. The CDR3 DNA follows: TGCGCCAGCAGCTTTCTTAGCCAAGAGACCCAGTACTTC.

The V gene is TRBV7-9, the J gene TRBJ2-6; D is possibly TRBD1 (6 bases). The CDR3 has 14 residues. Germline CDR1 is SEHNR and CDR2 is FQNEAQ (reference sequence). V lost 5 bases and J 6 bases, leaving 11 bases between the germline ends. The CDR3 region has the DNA TGTGCCAGCAGCGTCGACAGGTCGGCCAACGTCCTGACTTTC. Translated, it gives CASSVDRSANVLTF.

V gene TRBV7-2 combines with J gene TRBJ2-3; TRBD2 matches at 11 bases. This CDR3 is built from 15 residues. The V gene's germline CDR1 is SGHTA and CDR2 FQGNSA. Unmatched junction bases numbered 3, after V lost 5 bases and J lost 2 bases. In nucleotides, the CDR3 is TGTGCCAGCAGCCCTAGCGGGAGGCCCACAGATACGCAGTATTTT. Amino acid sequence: CASSPSGRPTDTQYF.

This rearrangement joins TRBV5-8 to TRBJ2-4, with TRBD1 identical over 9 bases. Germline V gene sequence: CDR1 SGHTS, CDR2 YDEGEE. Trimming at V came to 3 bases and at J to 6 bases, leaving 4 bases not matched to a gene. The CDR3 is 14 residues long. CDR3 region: CASSSQGASNIQYF. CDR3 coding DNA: TGTGCCAGCAGCTCACAGGGGGCTTCAAACATTCAGTACTTC.

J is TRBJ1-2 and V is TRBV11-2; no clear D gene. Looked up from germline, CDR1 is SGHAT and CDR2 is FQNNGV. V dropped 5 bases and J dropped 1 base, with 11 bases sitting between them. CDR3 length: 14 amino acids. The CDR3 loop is CASSGLSFNYGYTF. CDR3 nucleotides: TGTGCCAGCAGCGGACTCTCGTTTAACTATGGCTACACCTTC.

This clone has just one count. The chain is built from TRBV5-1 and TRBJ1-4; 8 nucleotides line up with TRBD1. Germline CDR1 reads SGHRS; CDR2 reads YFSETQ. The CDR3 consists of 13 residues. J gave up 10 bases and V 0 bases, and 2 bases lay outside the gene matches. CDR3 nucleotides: TGCGCCAGCAGCTTGGTAGGACAGGGAAAACTGTTTTTT. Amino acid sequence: CASSLVGQGKLFF.

The CDR3 DNA sequence: TGTGCCAGCAGCTTCTCCGTTGAGACAACAAACACCGGGGAGCTGTTTTTT. Its translation is CASSFSVETTNTGELFF. The chain has TRBV7-9 and TRBJ2-2; D not resolved. There are 17 residues in the CDR3. Per the germline V gene, CDR1 is SEHNR and CDR2 is FQNEAQ (reference sequence). Between the trimmed V and J ends, which lost 3 bases and 2 bases, there was a span of 16 bases. Using reference TRBV7-9 and TRBJ2-2 for the parts outside the CDR3, the full variable domain is DTGVSQNPRHKITKRGQNVTFRCDPISEHNRLYWYRQTLGQGPEFLTYFQNEAQLEKSRLLSDRFSAERPKGSFSTLEIQRTEQGDSAMYLCASSFSVETTNTGELFFGEGSRLTVL.

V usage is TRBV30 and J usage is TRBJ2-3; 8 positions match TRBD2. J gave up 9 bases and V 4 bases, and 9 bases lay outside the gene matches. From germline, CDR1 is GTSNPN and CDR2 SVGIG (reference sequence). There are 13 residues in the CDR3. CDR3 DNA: TGTGCCTGGAACCGGGGGGGGCTACAAACGCAGTATTTT. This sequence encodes CAWNRGGLQTQYF.

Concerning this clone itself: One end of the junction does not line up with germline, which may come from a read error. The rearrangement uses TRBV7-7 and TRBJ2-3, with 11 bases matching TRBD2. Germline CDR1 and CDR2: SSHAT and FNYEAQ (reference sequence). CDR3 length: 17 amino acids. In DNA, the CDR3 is TGTGCTAGCAGCCCACGGGGACTAGCGGCCTCCACAGATACGCAGTATTTT. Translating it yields CASSPRGLAASTDTQYF.

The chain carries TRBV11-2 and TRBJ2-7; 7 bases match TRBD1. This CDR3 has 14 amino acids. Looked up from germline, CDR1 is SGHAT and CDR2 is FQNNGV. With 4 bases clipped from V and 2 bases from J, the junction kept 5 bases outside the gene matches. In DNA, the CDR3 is TGTGCCAGCAGCTCTCCGGGACAGCCCTACGAGCAGTACTTC. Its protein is CASSSPGQPYEQYF. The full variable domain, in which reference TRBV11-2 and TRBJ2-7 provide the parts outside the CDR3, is EAGVAQSPRYKIIEKRQSVAFWCNPISGHATLYWYQQILGQGPKLLIQFQNNGVVDDSQLPKDRFSAERLKGVDSTLKIQPAKLEDSAVYLCASSSPGQPYEQYFGPGTRLTVT.

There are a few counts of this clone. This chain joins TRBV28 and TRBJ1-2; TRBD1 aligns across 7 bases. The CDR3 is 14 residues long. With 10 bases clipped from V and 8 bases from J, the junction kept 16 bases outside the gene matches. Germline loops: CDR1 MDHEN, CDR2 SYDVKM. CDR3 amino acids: CATLEGAGRGGYTF. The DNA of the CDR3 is TGTGCCACCCTGGAGGGGGCAGGGCGAGGAGGCTACACCTTC.

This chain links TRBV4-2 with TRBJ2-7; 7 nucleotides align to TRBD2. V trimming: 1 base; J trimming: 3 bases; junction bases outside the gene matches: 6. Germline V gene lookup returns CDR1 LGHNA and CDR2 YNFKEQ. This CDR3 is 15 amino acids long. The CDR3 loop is CASSQAGGVGYEQYF. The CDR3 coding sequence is TGTGCCAGCAGCCAAGCGGGGGGAGTGGGCTACGAGCAGTACTTC.

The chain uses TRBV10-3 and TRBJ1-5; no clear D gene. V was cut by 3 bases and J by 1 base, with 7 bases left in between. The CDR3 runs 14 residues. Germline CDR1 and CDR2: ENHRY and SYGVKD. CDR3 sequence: CAISDGESNQPQHF. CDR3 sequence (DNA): TGTGCCATCAGTGATGGGGAGAGCAATCAGCCCCAGCATTTT.

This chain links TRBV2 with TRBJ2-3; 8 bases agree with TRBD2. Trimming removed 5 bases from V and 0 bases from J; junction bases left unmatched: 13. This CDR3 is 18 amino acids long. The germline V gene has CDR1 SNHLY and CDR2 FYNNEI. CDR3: CASSWQAGVTTSTDTQYF. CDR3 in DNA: TGTGCCAGCAGTTGGCAAGCGGGGGTGACGACTAGCACAGATACGCAGTATTTT.